One and the same sample provided the 5 T cell receptor beta chains below, sequenced in a study of blood T cell repertoires in COVID-19. Assay: immunoSEQ multiplex PCR; the TCRdb copy retains only in-frame clones and omits some. This repertoire shows 180,000 or so clones, roughly nine tenths found once; its top ten account for approximately 2.1%. Sequenced sample: PBMCs or T cells enriched from blood (not recorded which). The receptor source for this set is a woman in her forties with acute COVID-19.

This chain connects TRBV11-2 to TRBJ1-1; D is undetermined. CDR3 length: 15 amino acids. Trimming took 3 bases from V and 1 from J, leaving 12 bases between them. CDR1 is SGHAT and CDR2 is FQNNGV in the germline V gene. The CDR3 protein is CASSFKRAANTEAFF. In nucleotides, the CDR3 is TGTGCCAGCAGCTTCAAGCGGGCCGCGAACACTGAAGCTTTCTTT. The full variable domain, in which reference TRBV11-2 and TRBJ1-1 provide the parts outside the CDR3, is EAGVAQSPRYKIIEKRQSVAFWCNPISGHATLYWYQQILGQGPKLLIQFQNNGVVDDSQLPKDRFSAERLKGVDSTLKIQPAKLEDSAVYLCASSFKRAANTEAFFGQGTRLTVV.

The V and J genes are TRBV7-9 and TRBJ1-6; TRBD1 matches at 8 bases. In germline, CDR1 is SEHNR, CDR2 FQNEAQ (reference sequence). This CDR3 region has 15 residues. V lost 5 bases and J lost 7; bases outside the gene matches: 7. The CDR3 DNA follows: TGTGCCAGCAGCAAATCAGGGGGCGAAAATTCACCCCTCCACTTT. The encoded protein is CASSKSGGENSPLHF.

V and J are TRBV12-3 or TRBV12-4 and TRBJ2-3, with 7 bases identical to TRBD2. The CDR3 sequence is 13 residues long. The trim removed 3 bases at V and 6 bases at J, leaving 3 bases unmatched. The CDR3 sequence: CASSLRERDTQYF. The CDR3 nucleotides are TGTGCCAGCAGTTTGCGGGAGAGGGATACGCAGTATTTT.

The V and J genes are TRBV9 and TRBJ2-3; 8 positions match TRBD1. This CDR3 comprises 17 residues. The V segment lost 2 bases and the J segment 2 bases; nucleotides outside the gene matches: 10. CDR1 is SGDLS and CDR2 is YYNGEE in the germline V gene. The CDR3 DNA reads as TGTGCCAGCAGCGTTACACCTACAGGGGGTTTCACAGATACGCAGTATTTT. Protein sequence: CASSVTPTGGFTDTQYF.

The chain carries TRBV18 and TRBJ1-2; 7 positions match TRBD1. Losses at the gene ends were 0 bases for V and 6 bases for J; bases not matched to a gene: 7. Germline CDR1 is KGHSH and CDR2 is LQKENI. The CDR3 consists of 15 residues. CDR3 in DNA: TGTGCCAGCTCACCACCGCAGGCAGGGGGGCATGGCTACACCTTC. Translation: CASSPPQAGGHGYTF.